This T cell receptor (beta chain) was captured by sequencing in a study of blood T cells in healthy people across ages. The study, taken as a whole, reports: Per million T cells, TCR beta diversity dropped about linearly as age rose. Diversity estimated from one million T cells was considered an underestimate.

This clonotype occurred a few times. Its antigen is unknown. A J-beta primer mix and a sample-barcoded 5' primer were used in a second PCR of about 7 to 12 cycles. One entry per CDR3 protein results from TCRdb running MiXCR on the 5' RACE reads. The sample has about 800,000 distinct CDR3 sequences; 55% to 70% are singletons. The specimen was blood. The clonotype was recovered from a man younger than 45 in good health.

For the CDR3, the DNA is TGTGCCAGCAGCCAGCGTATGGGGCCCTACGAGCAGTACTTC. This gives the protein CASSQRMGPYEQYF. The chain recombines TRBV7-2 with TRBJ2-7, with a tentative D call TRBD1 (5 bases). The CDR3 covers 14 residues. Germline values: CDR1 SGHTA, CDR2 FQGNSA. V was cut by 5 bases and J by 2 bases, with 13 bases left in between.